Below are 10 T cell receptor beta chains sequenced from a single sample in a study of OX40 agonist ivuxolimab in advanced cancers. Clones were read by immunoSEQ multiplex PCR, and TCRdb kept only the in-frame ones, dropping some. Found here are just over 35,000 clones, approximately 84% of them singletons; the top ten hold 15% to 20%. The sequences come from CD4+ or CD8+ T cells sorted from blood, collected in a trial of the OX40 agonist ivuxolimab. Every receptor here comes from an adult with an advanced solid tumor such as melanoma, head and neck, liver or kidney cancer.

The CDR3 DNA reads TGTGCCAGTAGTATGGGGCTGGGGCTGAACACTGAAGCTTTCTTT. Its protein is CASSMGLGLNTEAFF. The V call is TRBV19, the J call TRBJ1-1, with D perhaps TRBD1 (5 bases). V shed 3 bases and J shed 0 bases, with 11 bases lying between them. This CDR3 region has 15 residues. Germline-derived CDR1 and CDR2 are LNHDA and SQIVND (reference sequence). The whole variable domain, remainder taken from reference TRBV19 and TRBJ1-1, is DGGITQSPKYLFRKEGQNVTLSCEQNLNHDAMYWYRQDPGQGLRLIYYSQIVNDFQKGDIAEGYSVSREKKESFPLTVTSAQKNPTAFYLCASSMGLGLNTEAFFGQGTRLTVV.

The chain joins TRBV11-2 to TRBJ1-1, with D uncertain. The CDR3 runs to 13 residues. The V gene's germline CDR1 is SGHAT and CDR2 FQNNGV. Between the trimmed V and J ends, which lost 4 bases and 1 base, there was a span of 7 bases. In DNA, the CDR3 is TGTGCCAGCAGCTCTCACACGAACACTGAAGCTTTCTTT. Its protein is CASSSHTNTEAFF.

This clone was seen only once. The rearrangement uses TRBV7-8 and TRBJ2-5; D might be TRBD2 (6 bases). CDR1 is SGHVS, CDR2 FQNEAQ, per germline. This CDR3 is 19 amino acids long. V lost 4 bases and J 4 bases, leaving 28 bases between the germline ends. CDR3 DNA: TGTGCCAGCAGCTACATCGGGGGTGGGGAGGTGGTAATTCGAGAGACCCAGTACTTC. The encoded protein is CASSYIGGGEVVIRETQYF.

This chain links TRBV5-8 with TRBJ1-5; D remains ambiguous. Germline V lookup: CDR1 SGHTS, CDR2 YDEGEE. Trimming removed 7 bases from V and 6 bases from J, with 20 bases in between. The CDR3 is 15 residues long. As DNA, the CDR3 is TGTGCCAGCCCCTTAGGGCACGGTACGGGTCAGCCCCAGCATTTT. Its translation: CASPLGHGTGQPQHF.

There are a few counts of this clone. V and J are TRBV6-4 and TRBJ1-2; D is unclear. V was cut by 4 bases and J by 2 bases, with 5 bases left in between. Germline V gives CDR1 MRHNA, CDR2 SNTAGT. CDR3 length: 12 residues. The CDR3 here is CASSAGNYGYTF. The CDR3 DNA reads TGTGCCAGCAGTGCGGGAAACTATGGCTACACCTTC.

The rearrangement uses TRBV12-5 and TRBJ1-2; D remains unclear. The V gene's germline CDR1 is LGHNT and CDR2 FRNRAP. The V and J ends lost 6 bases and 2 bases respectively, with 13 bases between them. CDR3 length: 14 residues. Here the CDR3 DNA reads TGTGCTAGTGGCTGGGTGGGGTTAAACTATGGCTACACCTTC. Its translation: CASGWVGLNYGYTF.

This sequence joins TRBV10-3 and TRBJ2-7; TRBD2 matches at 8 bases. The V gene end was trimmed by 7 bases and the J gene end by 0 bases; junction bases not matched to a gene: 5. Germline loops: CDR1 ENHRY, CDR2 SYGVKD. CDR3 length: 14 amino acids. CDR3 sequence reads: CAIMRAGDSYEQYF. Here the CDR3 DNA reads TGTGCCATCATGCGAGCGGGGGACTCCTACGAGCAGTACTTC.

This chain connects TRBV11-3 to TRBJ1-5; TRBD1 is a possible D gene (5 bases). Trimming cost V 3 bases and J 7 bases, with 25 bases left between them. The CDR3 spans 18 residues. Germline loops: CDR1 SGHNT, CDR2 YENEEA. CDR3 sequence (DNA): TGTGCCAGCAGCTTCCCGCGGGGCAGGGAGGAGTGGTGGCAGCCCCAGCATTTT. It is translated as CASSFPRGREEWWQPQHF.

V gene TRBV11-2 combines with J gene TRBJ1-1; D remains unclear. Germline V CDR1 and CDR2: SGHAT, FQNNGV. The CDR3 sequence is 11 residues long. Trimming removed 3 bases from V and 11 bases from J, with 10 bases in between. The CDR3 DNA reads as TGTGCCAGCAGCTTGGCCTCTTGGGCTTTCTTT. Its protein product is CASSLASWAFF.

The rearrangement links TRBV27 to TRBJ2-3; 7 bases fit TRBD2. This CDR3 is 12 amino acids long. From germline, CDR1 is MNHEY and CDR2 SMNVEV (reference sequence). V lost 10 bases, J lost 4 bases, and 5 bases stayed unmatched. CDR3 in amino acids: CATRTRPDTQYF. CDR3 in DNA: TGTGCCACCCGGACTAGACCAGATACGCAGTATTTT.